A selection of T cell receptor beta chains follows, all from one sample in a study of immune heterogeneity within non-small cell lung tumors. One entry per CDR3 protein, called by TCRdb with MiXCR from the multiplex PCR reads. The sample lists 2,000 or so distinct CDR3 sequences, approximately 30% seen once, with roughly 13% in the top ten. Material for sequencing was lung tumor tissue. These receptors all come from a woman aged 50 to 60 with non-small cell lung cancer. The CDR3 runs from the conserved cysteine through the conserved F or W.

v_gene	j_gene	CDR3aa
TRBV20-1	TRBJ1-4	CSAHTWASDEKLFF
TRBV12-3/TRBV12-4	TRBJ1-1	CASSLDMNTEAFF
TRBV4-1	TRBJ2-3	CASSPLGGTTDTQYF
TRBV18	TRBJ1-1	CASSPRDTEAEAFF
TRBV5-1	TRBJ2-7	CASSLAWIPYEQYF
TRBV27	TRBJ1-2	CASSQGGPAVSYTF
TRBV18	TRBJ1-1	CASSLANTEAFF
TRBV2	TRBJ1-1	CASSQSDEAFF
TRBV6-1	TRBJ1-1	CASSVSGQVVEAFF
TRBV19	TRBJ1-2	CASSKTFTNNYGYTF
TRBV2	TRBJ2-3	CASSENSGGYRTDTQYF
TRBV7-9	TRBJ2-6	CASSLFPLGANVLTF
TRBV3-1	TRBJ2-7	CASSRWTGPSYEQYF
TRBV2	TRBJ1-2	CASSVTRAGSPFIDGYTF